A single sample gave rise to the 26 T cell receptor beta chains below, sequenced in a study of cytomegalovirus exposure and HLA in healthy donors. The PCR made use of 60 Vbeta and 13 Jbeta primers. The method was immunoSEQ multiplex PCR; TCRdb's version includes in-frame clones alone and lacks a portion of them. This sample has under 250,000 clones, with about 72% found just once. The sample was PBMCs. Receptors were obtained from a male donor in good health and CMV-seronegative.

V and J are TRBV6-6 and TRBJ1-2; 7 bases match TRBD1. V lost 4 bases, J lost 0 bases, and 5 bases stayed unmatched. The CDR3 is made up of 15 amino acids. Germline assignment: CDR1 MNHNY and CDR2 SVGAGI (reference sequence). CDR3 residues: CASSLGQSSNYGYTF. The CDR3 DNA follows: TGTGCCAGCAGTTTGGGACAGAGCTCTAACTATGGCTACACCTTC.

The chain carries TRBV7-9 and TRBJ2-7, with D unclear. The ends were cut back, 1 base at V and 5 bases at J, with 15 bases in the middle. CDR1 and CDR2 (germline): SEHNR, FQNEAQ (reference sequence). There are 15 residues in the CDR3. In nucleotides, the CDR3 is TGTGCCAGCAGCTTAGGGCCGGCAGCGAGCCACGAGCAGTACTTC. Amino acid sequence: CASSLGPAASHEQYF.

This rearrangement joins TRBV27 to TRBJ2-7, with D perhaps TRBD1 (6 bases). This CDR3 has 14 amino acids. With 5 bases removed from V and 0 bases from J, the gap between germline ends came to 11 bases. CDR1 is MNHEY, CDR2 SMNVEV, per germline (reference sequence). The CDR3, as DNA: TGTGCCAGCAGTCACGGGGACAACTCCTACGAGCAGTACTTC. This codes for CASSHGDNSYEQYF.

Here the CDR3 DNA reads TGTGCCAGCAGCCCCGCCGGGACAGGCTTCTACGAGCAGTACTTC. Translating it yields CASSPAGTGFYEQYF. This chain uses TRBV11-1 with TRBJ2-7; 8 nucleotides match TRBD1. The CDR3 consists of 15 residues. Germline CDR1 is SGHAT and CDR2 is FQDESV (reference sequence). V dropped 5 bases and J dropped 3; count of bases not matched to a gene: 9.

J is TRBJ1-4 and V is TRBV19; TRBD1 aligns across 9 bases. The trim removed 4 bases at V and 6 bases at J, leaving 3 bases unmatched. The CDR3 sequence is 14 residues long. Germline CDR1 LNHDA, CDR2 SQIVND (reference sequence). CDR3 DNA: TGTGCCAGTAGTAACAGGGGGCGTGATGAAAAACTGTTTTTT. Translating gives CASSNRGRDEKLFF.

The chain is built from TRBV9 and TRBJ1-1, with 10 bases identical to TRBD1. CDR3 length equals 16 residues. The trim removed 3 bases at V and 4 bases at J, leaving 9 bases unmatched. CDR1 SGDLS and CDR2 YYNGEE come from the germline V gene. The CDR3 loop reads CASSAGQGVGSTEAFF. The CDR3, as DNA: TGTGCCAGCAGCGCCGGACAGGGGGTTGGTAGCACTGAAGCTTTCTTT.

This chain uses TRBV10-3 with TRBJ1-1; a possible D gene is TRBD1 (5 bases). The V end lost 4 bases, the J end lost 0 bases, and 9 bases lay between the germline ends. This CDR3 has 14 amino acids. Germline-derived CDR1 and CDR2 are ENHRY and SYGVKD. This chain's CDR3 is CAISGRAMNTEAFF. CDR3 nucleotides: TGTGCCATCAGTGGCAGGGCCATGAACACTGAAGCTTTCTTT.

The genes are TRBV5-8 and TRBJ2-7, with 10 bases lining up with TRBD1. Germline V lookup: CDR1 SGHTS, CDR2 YDEGEE. This CDR3 has 15 residues. The junction had 8 bases not matched to a gene; V was cut back by 2 bases and J by 6 bases. Here the CDR3 DNA reads TGTGCCAGCAGCTTCGGACAGGGGGTACTCTCCGAGCAGTACTTC. Amino acids: CASSFGQGVLSEQYF.

This sequence joins TRBV28 and TRBJ2-1; 7 bases are a match to TRBD2. This CDR3 is 13 amino acids long. V gave up 5 bases and J gave up 10 bases; unmatched junction bases: 8. CDR1 and CDR2 from the germline V gene are MDHEN and SYDVKM. The CDR3 nucleotides read TGTGCCAGCAGTATTAAAGCGGGAACCGAGCAGTTCTTC. Protein product: CASSIKAGTEQFF.

CDR3 DNA sequence: TGTGCCAGCAGCCCACGACAGGCTCGGGAGCAGTTCTTC. This sequence encodes CASSPRQAREQFF. The chain uses TRBV7-3 and TRBJ2-1; D may be TRBD1 (6 bases). This CDR3 has 13 amino acids. V was shortened by 5 bases and J by 10 bases, with 15 bases between the two germline ends. Germline CDR1 SGHTA, CDR2 FQGTGA.

The rearrangement joins TRBV5-1 to TRBJ2-5, with TRBD2 matching over 10 bases. The J call may be faulty, since TRBJ2-7 better matches the DNA end. This CDR3 contains 15 residues. The germline V gene encodes CDR1 SGHRS and CDR2 YFSETQ. Here the CDR3 DNA reads TGCGCCAGCAGCTTGGCTAGCGGGAGATCCTACGAGCAGTACTTC. This codes for CASSLASGRSYEQYF.

This clone was found once. The chain joins TRBV30 to TRBJ1-5; 12 nucleotides agree with TRBD1. The CDR3 runs to 19 residues. Germline CDR1 GTSNPN, CDR2 SVGIG (reference sequence). V lost 0 bases and J lost 2; bases outside the gene matches: 11. The chain's CDR3 is CAWSVKVGTGGSGNQPQHF. CDR3 sequence (DNA): TGTGCCTGGAGTGTAAAAGTAGGGACAGGGGGCTCTGGCAATCAGCCCCAGCATTTT.

The genes are TRBV5-4 and TRBJ1-2; D uncertain. Deletions cut 0 bases from V and 3 bases from J, with 6 bases between. CDR3 length: 13 residues. Germline V gene data show CDR1 as SGHNT and CDR2 as YYREEE (reference sequence). In nucleotides, the CDR3 is TGTGCCAGCAGCTTGGACAGTTACTATGGCTACACCTTC. It encodes CASSLDSYYGYTF.

This chain uses TRBV6-6 with TRBJ1-2; the match to TRBD1 covers 9 bases. The V segment lost 8 bases and the J segment 8 bases; nucleotides outside the gene matches: 15. Germline loops: CDR1 MNHNY, CDR2 SVGAGI (reference sequence). This CDR3 has 15 amino acids. The CDR3 here is CASEKSDRGISGYTF. For the CDR3, the DNA is TGTGCCAGCGAGAAGAGCGACAGGGGGATTTCGGGCTACACCTTC.

This clone was observed once. The V call is TRBV5-1, the J call TRBJ1-2, with TRBD1 identical over 9 bases. With V trimmed by 4 bases and J by 7 bases, 11 bases remained unmatched. Germline V CDR1 and CDR2: SGHRS, YFSETQ. This CDR3 has 15 residues. This CDR3 reads CASSARQGGGSGYTF. CDR3 nucleotides: TGCGCCAGCAGCGCCAGACAGGGGGGAGGATCTGGCTACACCTTC.

The chain employs TRBV28 and TRBJ1-2; 10 bases map to TRBD1. V dropped 6 bases and J dropped 12; count of bases not matched to a gene: 7. CDR3 size: 12 residues. Germline V lookup: CDR1 MDHEN, CDR2 SYDVKM. Here the CDR3 reads CASRGTGVYNTF. The DNA of the CDR3 is TGTGCCAGCAGAGGGACAGGGGTATATAACACCTTC.

The chain's CDR3 is CAWALAYHEQYF. As DNA, the CDR3 is TGTGCCTGGGCTCTAGCGTACCACGAGCAGTACTTC. This chain links TRBV30 with TRBJ2-7; D is perhaps TRBD2 (6 bases). The germline V and J ends were trimmed by 5 bases and 5 bases, with 13 bases remaining between them. This CDR3 comprises 12 residues. Germline lookup yields CDR1 GTSNPN and CDR2 SVGIG (reference sequence).

V is TRBV5-8 and J is TRBJ1-2; 9 nucleotides align to TRBD1. The V segment lost 6 bases and the J segment 3 bases; nucleotides outside the gene matches: 6. The length of the CDR3 is 14 residues. Per the germline V gene, CDR1 is SGHTS and CDR2 is YDEGEE. Here the CDR3 DNA reads TGTGCCAGCACCCGGGACAGGGAAGACTATGGCTACACCTTC. This encodes CASTRDREDYGYTF.

This clone was seen a single time. This chain uses TRBV30 with TRBJ2-7; 9 nucleotides align to TRBD2. This CDR3 region has 15 residues. Germline V gives CDR1 GTSNPN, CDR2 SVGIG (reference sequence). Trimming at V came to 0 bases and at J to 1 base, leaving 4 bases not matched to a gene. This CDR3 reads CAWSVDSGRSYEQYF. In DNA, the CDR3 is TGTGCCTGGAGTGTGGATAGCGGGAGATCCTACGAGCAGTACTTC.

This clone has a handful of counts. The V gene is TRBV27, the J gene TRBJ2-1, with 7 bases lining up with TRBD2. Germline CDR1 is MNHEY and CDR2 is SMNVEV (reference sequence). Losses at the gene ends were 5 bases for V and 5 bases for J; bases not matched to a gene: 9. The CDR3 loop spans 15 amino acids. CDR3 loop: CASSPTAGSHNEQFF. The CDR3 DNA reads as TGTGCCAGCAGTCCAACAGCGGGATCCCACAATGAGCAGTTCTTC.

V gene TRBV7-2 combines with J gene TRBJ1-5; D may be TRBD1 (5 bases). With 5 bases removed from V and 6 bases from J, the gap between germline ends came to 11 bases. The CDR3 sequence is 13 residues long. Germline CDR1 reads SGHTA; CDR2 reads FQGNSA. CDR3 sequence reads: CASSVGGGQPQHF. In DNA form, the CDR3 reads TGTGCCAGCAGCGTTGGGGGAGGTCAGCCCCAGCATTTT.

This clone was counted between two and nine times. This chain joins TRBV5-1 and TRBJ2-2; 9 bases are a match to TRBD2. This CDR3 region has 17 residues. V gave up 0 bases and J gave up 0 bases; unmatched junction bases: 3. Germline CDR1 is SGHRS and CDR2 is YFSETQ. The DNA for the CDR3 is TGCGCCAGCAGCTTGGAGGCTAGCGGGACGAACACCGGGGAGCTGTTTTTT. Translation gives CASSLEASGTNTGELFF.

The chain is built from TRBV5-6 and TRBJ1-4; 7 bases fit TRBD1. Per the germline V gene, CDR1 is SGHDT and CDR2 is YYEEEE. V shed 4 bases, J shed 1 base, and the junction held 4 bases outside the gene matches. The CDR3 is 15 residues long. Here the CDR3 reads CASSTPGGTNEKLFF. The CDR3 DNA reads as TGTGCCAGCAGCACCCCAGGGGGAACTAATGAAAAACTGTTTTTT. Variable domain in full (rest from reference TRBV5-6 and TRBJ1-4): DAGVTQSPTHLIKTRGQQVTLRCSPKSGHDTVSWYQQALGQGPQFIFQYYEEEERQRGNFPDRFSGHQFPNYSSELNVNALLLGDSALYLCASSTPGGTNEKLFFGSGTQLSVL.

This clone was observed at least ten times. The rearrangement links TRBV6-5 to TRBJ2-1, with TRBD1 identical over 7 bases. Germline V gives CDR1 MNHEY, CDR2 SVGAGI. After removal of 6 bases from V and 8 bases from J, the junction contained 7 bases not matched to a gene. The CDR3 is 13 amino acids. The CDR3 DNA is TGTGCCAGCAGGCGACAACAGGGGCATGAGCAGTTCTTC. Residues: CASRRQQGHEQFF.

The chain combines TRBV9 with TRBJ2-7, with D unclear. V was pared by 0 bases and J by 4 bases, with 11 bases between. CDR3 length: 14 amino acids. The germline V gene encodes CDR1 SGDLS and CDR2 YYNGEE. For the CDR3, the DNA is TGTGCCAGCAGCGTAGGAGGTCCAACTTACGAGCAGTACTTC. Protein: CASSVGGPTYEQYF.

The V and J genes are TRBV28 and TRBJ1-4; 8 bases match TRBD1. J was trimmed by 4 bases and V by 8 bases; bases with no gene match: 3. Germline V lookup: CDR1 MDHEN, CDR2 SYDVKM. The CDR3 length is 13 residues. The CDR3 DNA is TGTGCCAGCGGGACAGGAGGTAATGAAAAACTGTTTTTT. Its translation: CASGTGGNEKLFF. Drawing the rest from reference TRBV28 and TRBJ1-4, the complete variable domain is DVKVTQSSRYLVKRTGEKVFLECVQDMDHENMFWYRQDPGLGLRLIYFSYDVKMKEKGDIPEGYSVSREKKERFSLILESASTNQTSMYLCASGTGGNEKLFFGSGTQLSVL.